The 25 T cell receptor beta chains reported below all come from one sample, sequenced in a study of shared clonotypes between healthy human individuals. Produced via immunoSEQ multiplex PCR; TCRdb's table is partial and in-frame only. This table holds 2.5 million or so clones, just over 90% found once. The source material was naive CD4+ T cells sorted from blood. Subset meaning: CD45RA+ positively selected. The source is a man aged 18 to 29 in good health.

The rearrangement uses TRBV15 and TRBJ1-6, with 9 nucleotides matching TRBD1. The CDR3 is made up of 15 amino acids. V was clipped by 0 bases and J by 10 bases; unmatched bases: 4. Germline CDR1 reads LNHNV; CDR2 reads YYDKDF (reference sequence). The CDR3 DNA is TGTGCCACCAGCAGAGAGGGGACAGGGTTGTCACCCCTCCACTTT. It yields the protein CATSREGTGLSPLHF.

This clone was observed a single time. The CDR3 loop is CAIKEASGDTQYF. The DNA for the CDR3 is TGTGCCATCAAGGAGGCCTCGGGAGATACGCAGTATTTT. The chain joins TRBV10-3 to TRBJ2-3; D is perhaps TRBD2 (5 bases). The CDR3 is made up of 13 amino acids. From germline, CDR1 is ENHRY and CDR2 SYGVKD. Trimming took off 7 bases at V and 5 bases at J, with 13 bases between the two ends.

V usage is TRBV30 and J usage is TRBJ1-6; no reliable D call. Per the germline V gene, CDR1 is GTSNPN and CDR2 is SVGIG (reference sequence). The CDR3 consists of 14 residues. Trimming took 2 bases from V and 9 from J, leaving 14 bases between them. CDR3 region: CAWSISAESSPLHF. In DNA form, the CDR3 reads TGTGCCTGGAGTATTTCGGCAGAGAGTTCACCCCTCCACTTT.

This chain joins TRBV14 and TRBJ1-2; D may be TRBD1 (6 bases). The V gene lost 8 bases and the J gene lost 11 bases, with 15 bases spanning the gap. The CDR3 covers 11 residues. The germline V gene has CDR1 SGHDN and CDR2 FVKESK. CDR3 in amino acids: CASSSGQIYTF. The CDR3 DNA reads TGTGCCAGCTCCTCAGGACAGATATACACCTTC.

The chain is built from TRBV18 and TRBJ1-1; D call uncertain. V lost 6 bases and J 2 bases, leaving 7 bases between the germline ends. CDR3 length: 12 residues. The germline CDR1 and CDR2 sequences are KGHSH and LQKENI. The CDR3 spells CASSSRNTEAFF. The CDR3 bases are TGTGCCAGCTCGTCGAGAAACACTGAAGCTTTCTTT.

This sequence joins TRBV7-9 and TRBJ2-5, with D possibly TRBD2 on 6 matching bases. The CDR3 runs 12 residues. Germline V CDR1 and CDR2: SEHNR, FQNEAQ (reference sequence). V was cut by 4 bases and J by 3 bases, with 6 bases left in between. CDR3 nucleotides: TGTGCCAGCAGCTGGGGGGAAGAGACCCAGTACTTC. Amino acid sequence: CASSWGEETQYF.

The gene calls are TRBV9 and TRBJ2-1; possibly TRBD1 for D (5 bases). V shed 3 bases and J shed 9 bases, with 13 bases lying between them. Per the germline V gene, CDR1 is SGDLS and CDR2 is YYNGEE. This CDR3 comprises 13 residues. The CDR3: CASSAGQLSEQFF. CDR3 coding DNA: TGTGCCAGCAGCGCCGGACAATTGTCTGAGCAGTTCTTC.

This clone is a singleton in its sample. V and J are TRBV27 and TRBJ2-3; 10 bases fit TRBD2. The CDR3 spans 21 residues. The V gene's germline CDR1 is MNHEY and CDR2 SMNVEV (reference sequence). Germline trimming cut 3 bases from V and 2 bases from J; bases unmatched to any gene: 20. The CDR3 sequence is CASSLRTGTSASSILTDTQYF. CDR3 DNA sequence: TGTGCCAGCAGTTTGAGAACCGGGACTAGCGCCTCCTCCATACTCACAGATACGCAGTATTTT.

The chain recombines TRBV7-2 with TRBJ2-5; D is unresolved. The germline V and J ends were trimmed by 5 bases and 7 bases, with 20 bases remaining between them. Looked up from germline, CDR1 is SGHTA and CDR2 is FQGNSA. This CDR3 is built from 15 residues. DNA for the CDR3: TGTGCCAGCAGCCTTGAGAGGCTAGGAGTTTCGACCCAGTACTTC. Amino acids: CASSLERLGVSTQYF. The full variable domain, rest sourced from reference TRBV7-2 and TRBJ2-5, is GAGVSQSPSNKVTEKGKDVELRCDPISGHTALYWYRQSLGQGLEFLIYFQGNSAPDKSGLPSDRFSAERTGGSVSTLTIQRTQQEDSAVYLCASSLERLGVSTQYFGPGTRLLVL.

The V call is TRBV5-8, the J call TRBJ1-1, with D maybe TRBD1 (6 bases). V lost 6 bases and J lost 8, with 20 bases in between. The CDR3 loop spans 14 amino acids. Per germline, CDR1 SGHTS and CDR2 YDEGEE. CDR3 residues: CASTQRGGKVEAFF. The CDR3 DNA reads TGTGCCAGCACCCAGAGGGGGGGTAAGGTCGAAGCTTTCTTT.

The gene calls are TRBV7-2 and TRBJ2-7; a weak D match, TRBD1 (5 bases). The CDR3 covers 14 residues. Trimming shortened V by 5 bases and J by 3 bases, and 14 bases separated the two germline ends. CDR1 and CDR2 (germline): SGHTA, FQGNSA. CDR3 nucleotide sequence: TGTGCCAGCAGCCTAGGGGCAAATAACTACGAGCAGTACTTC. Protein product: CASSLGANNYEQYF.

The chain couples TRBV30 to TRBJ2-3, with 7 nucleotides matching TRBD2. The germline CDR1 and CDR2 sequences are GTSNPN and SVGIG (reference sequence). The J segment lost 4 bases and the V segment lost 3 bases, leaving 13 bases of the junction unmatched. This CDR3 is 16 amino acids long. CDR3 bases: TGTGCCTGGAGACGGTTGACTAGCATTCAATCAGATACGCAGTATTTT. Its protein is CAWRRLTSIQSDTQYF.

The V gene is TRBV6-5, the J gene TRBJ1-5; D is possibly TRBD1 (5 bases). Germline CDR1 and CDR2: MNHEY and SVGAGI. This CDR3 has 12 amino acids. V was shortened by 5 bases and J by 9 bases, with 11 bases between the two germline ends. CDR3 sequence: CASSRRGGPQHF. The CDR3, as DNA: TGTGCCAGCAGTAGAAGGGGAGGGCCCCAGCATTTT.

The CDR3 bases are TGTGCCACCTCGGGACAGGGGATCTCCTACGAGCAGTACTTC. The encoded protein is CATSGQGISYEQYF. The V and J genes are TRBV6-1 and TRBJ2-7, with 10 bases aligning to TRBD1. Germline assignment: CDR1 MNHNS and CDR2 SASEGT. This CDR3 is 14 amino acids long. Losses at the gene ends were 10 bases for V and 0 bases for J; bases not matched to a gene: 6.

The chain couples TRBV7-9 to TRBJ1-3, with 8 bases aligning to TRBD1. The CDR3 consists of 15 residues. V shed 4 bases, J shed 1 base, and the junction held 3 bases outside the gene matches. Germline V gives CDR1 SEHNR, CDR2 FQNEAQ (reference sequence). CDR3 nucleotide sequence: TGTGCCAGCAGCTCGCAGGGGGCGTCTGGAAACACCATATATTTT. Amino acids: CASSSQGASGNTIYF.

The CDR3 protein is CASSPTSLPSGNTIYF. CDR3 coding DNA: TGCGCCAGCAGCCCCACCTCGTTGCCCTCTGGAAACACCATATATTTT. The V gene is TRBV5-1, the J gene TRBJ1-3; no clear D gene. The CDR3 runs to 16 residues. V shed 4 bases and J shed 0 bases, with 14 bases lying between them. Germline lookup yields CDR1 SGHRS and CDR2 YFSETQ.

The gene calls are TRBV2 and TRBJ1-2; 7 bases map to TRBD1. This CDR3 is built from 16 residues. The V and J ends lost 1 base and 8 bases, in that order; junction bases with no gene match: 13. Germline assignment: CDR1 SNHLY and CDR2 FYNNEI. In DNA form, the CDR3 reads TGTGCCAGCAGTGAAGAGGGGGCAGTAGCGGAGGGCGGCTACACCTTC. Translating it yields CASSEEGAVAEGGYTF.

The gene calls are TRBV19 and TRBJ2-2; 11 bases line up with TRBD2. The CDR3 is 13 residues long. The germline V gene encodes CDR1 LNHDA and CDR2 SQIVND (reference sequence). V was pared by 5 bases and J by 8 bases, with 1 base of the junction left unmatched. The CDR3 protein is CASSRTSGGELFF. The CDR3 DNA is TGTGCCAGTAGTCGGACTAGCGGGGGGGAGCTGTTTTTT.

The CDR3 reads CASNPGPHISQPQHF. The CDR3 DNA reads TGTGCCAGCAACCCAGGGCCCCATATTAGTCAGCCCCAGCATTTT. The V call is TRBV6-1, the J call TRBJ1-5; possibly TRBD1 for D (5 bases). V lost 7 bases and J lost 6, with 19 bases in between. This CDR3 has 15 residues. Germline V lookup: CDR1 MNHNS, CDR2 SASEGT.

The chain carries TRBV7-2 and TRBJ2-1; D gene ambiguous. Germline assignment: CDR1 SGHTA and CDR2 FQGNSA. This CDR3 has 14 amino acids. The germline V and J ends were trimmed by 2 bases and 4 bases, with 9 bases remaining between them. Here the CDR3 reads CASSLKTYYNEQFF. CDR3 bases: TGTGCCAGCAGCTTAAAGACCTATTACAATGAGCAGTTCTTC.

V is TRBV29-1 and J is TRBJ1-3; maybe TRBD1 (5 bases). The germline CDR1 and CDR2 sequences are SQVTM and ANQGSEA. This CDR3 comprises 16 residues. V shed 6 bases and J shed 4 bases, with 22 bases lying between them. The DNA for the CDR3 is TGCAGCGTCGAGGCCTCGGGGCTTAGCCTAGGAAACACCATATATTTT. This codes for CSVEASGLSLGNTIYF.

The rearrangement links TRBV18 to TRBJ2-7, with a weak D call TRBD1 (6 bases). CDR1 KGHSH and CDR2 LQKENI come from the germline V gene. The V and J ends lost 4 bases and 0 bases respectively, with 10 bases between them. The CDR3 consists of 14 residues. The CDR3 region is CASSLRTDSYEQYF. The CDR3 DNA follows: TGTGCCAGCTCACTACGGACAGACTCCTACGAGCAGTACTTC.

The V and J genes are TRBV12-5 and TRBJ2-1; D is perhaps TRBD2 (6 bases). Per the germline V gene, CDR1 is LGHNT and CDR2 is FRNRAP. V was trimmed by 5 bases and J by 8 bases, leaving 16 bases between them. The CDR3 contains 14 residues. The CDR3: CASGAAGGKDEQFF. The CDR3 nucleotides are TGTGCTAGTGGTGCTGCCGGGGGAAAGGATGAGCAGTTCTTC.

The chain is built from TRBV6-6 and TRBJ2-1; 9 nucleotides align to TRBD2. V dropped 7 bases and J dropped 7; count of bases not matched to a gene: 11. This CDR3 contains 15 residues. Looked up from germline, CDR1 is MNHNY and CDR2 is SVGAGI (reference sequence). The CDR3 sequence is CASTENRGGVNEQFF. CDR3 nucleotide sequence: TGTGCCAGCACCGAGAATCGCGGGGGGGTGAATGAGCAGTTCTTC.

The V call is TRBV6-5, the J call TRBJ1-2, with a weak D call TRBD1 (6 bases). The V end was cut by 5 bases, the J end by 3 bases, with 7 bases between. In germline, CDR1 is MNHEY, CDR2 SVGAGI. There are 12 residues in the CDR3. The CDR3 nucleotides are TGTGCCAGCAGTCACAGGGACTATGGCTACACCTTC. Translated: CASSHRDYGYTF.